What follows describes a single T cell receptor (beta chain). This sample includes further DNA sequences coding for the same CDR3. The data were obtained in a study of shared clonotypes between healthy human individuals. Sequencing was performed with immunoSEQ multiplex PCR; in TCRdb, only in-frame clones are kept and a portion is missing. The sample yields over a million clones, roughly 98% seen once. The CDR3 sequence is 16 residues long. Germline V gene sequence: CDR1 SGHRS, CDR2 YFSETQ. The V end lost 4 bases, the J end lost 0 bases, and 11 bases lay between the germline ends. This TCR was recovered from a man between 25 and 39 years old in good health. The specimen was naive CD4+ T cells sorted from blood. Indicated subset: CD45RA+ positively selected. The chain employs TRBV5-1 and TRBJ2-6; D possibly matches TRBD1 or TRBD2 (5 bases each). The CDR3 DNA reads as TGCGCCAGCAGCCCGGGACGTCTCTCTGGGGCCAACGTCCTGACTTTC. Translating it yields CASSPGRLSGANVLTF.